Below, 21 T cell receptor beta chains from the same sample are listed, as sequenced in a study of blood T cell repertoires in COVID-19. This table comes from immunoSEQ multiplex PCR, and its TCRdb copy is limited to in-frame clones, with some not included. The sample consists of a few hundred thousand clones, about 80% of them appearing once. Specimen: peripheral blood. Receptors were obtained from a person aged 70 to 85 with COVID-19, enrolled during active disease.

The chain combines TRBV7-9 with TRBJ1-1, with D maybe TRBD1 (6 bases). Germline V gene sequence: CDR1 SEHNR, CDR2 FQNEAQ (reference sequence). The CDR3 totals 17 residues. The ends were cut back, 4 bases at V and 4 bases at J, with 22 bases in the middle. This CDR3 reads CASSSIPILGAGTEAFF. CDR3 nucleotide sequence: TGTGCCAGCAGCTCAATACCGATTTTGGGGGCTGGCACTGAAGCTTTCTTT. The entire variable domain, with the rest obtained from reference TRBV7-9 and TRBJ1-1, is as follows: DTGVSQNPRHKITKRGQNVTFRCDPISEHNRLYWYRQTLGQGPEFLTYFQNEAQLEKSRLLSDRFSAERPKGSFSTLEIQRTEQGDSAMYLCASSSIPILGAGTEAFFGQGTRLTVV.

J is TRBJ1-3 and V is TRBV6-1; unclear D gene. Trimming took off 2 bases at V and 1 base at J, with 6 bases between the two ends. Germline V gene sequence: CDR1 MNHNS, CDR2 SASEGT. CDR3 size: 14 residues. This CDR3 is CASSERGSGNTIYF. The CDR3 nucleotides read TGTGCCAGCAGTGAACGAGGTTCTGGAAACACCATATATTTT.

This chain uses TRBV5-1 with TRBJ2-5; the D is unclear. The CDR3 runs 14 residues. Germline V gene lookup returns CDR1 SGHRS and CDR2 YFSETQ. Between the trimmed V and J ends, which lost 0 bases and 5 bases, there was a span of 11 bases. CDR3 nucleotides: TGCGCCAGCAGCTTGGGAGGTTCTGCTGAGACCCAGTACTTC. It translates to CASSLGGSAETQYF.

The CDR3 DNA reads as TGTGCCAGCAGCCAGCGGCTAGACGGGGAGCTGTTTTTT. This codes for CASSQRLDGELFF. The genes are TRBV11-2 and TRBJ2-2; tentatively, D is TRBD2 (5 bases). The germline V gene encodes CDR1 SGHAT and CDR2 FQNNGV. The CDR3 is made up of 13 amino acids. Trimming removed 5 bases from V and 7 bases from J, with 11 bases in between.

Here the CDR3 reads CASSYGRGYQETQYF. Here the CDR3 DNA reads TGTGCCAGCAGTTACGGCAGGGGATACCAAGAGACCCAGTACTTC. The V call is TRBV6-2 or TRBV6-3, the J call TRBJ2-5; maybe TRBD1 (6 bases). This CDR3 region has 15 residues. CDR1 and CDR2 from the germline V gene are MNHEY and SVGEGT. With 2 bases removed from V and 0 bases from J, the gap between germline ends came to 10 bases.

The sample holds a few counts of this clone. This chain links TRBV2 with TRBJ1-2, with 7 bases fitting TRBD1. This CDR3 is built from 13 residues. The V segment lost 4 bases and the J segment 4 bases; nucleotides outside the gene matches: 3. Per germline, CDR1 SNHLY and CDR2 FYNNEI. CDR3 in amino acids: CASSATGFYGYTF. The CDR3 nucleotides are TGTGCCAGCAGTGCGACAGGGTTCTATGGCTACACCTTC.

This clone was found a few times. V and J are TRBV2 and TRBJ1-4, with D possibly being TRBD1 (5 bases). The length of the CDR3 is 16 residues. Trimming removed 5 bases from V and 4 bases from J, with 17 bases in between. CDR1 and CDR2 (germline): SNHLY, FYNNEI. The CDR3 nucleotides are TGTGCCAGCAGTCGGGGGGGGACCAATAATAATGAAAAACTGTTTTTT. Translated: CASSRGGTNNNEKLFF.

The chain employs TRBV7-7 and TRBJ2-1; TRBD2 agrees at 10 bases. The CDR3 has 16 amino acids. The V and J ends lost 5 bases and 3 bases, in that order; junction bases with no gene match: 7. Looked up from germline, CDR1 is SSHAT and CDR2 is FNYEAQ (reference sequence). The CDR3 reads CASSPTGTSDYNEQFF. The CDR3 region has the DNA TGTGCCAGCAGCCCGACCGGGACTAGCGACTACAATGAGCAGTTCTTC.

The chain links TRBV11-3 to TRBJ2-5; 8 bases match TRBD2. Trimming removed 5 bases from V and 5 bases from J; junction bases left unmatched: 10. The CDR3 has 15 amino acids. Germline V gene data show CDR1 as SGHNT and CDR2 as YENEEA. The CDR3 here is CASSTRIGGVETQYF. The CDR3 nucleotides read TGTGCCAGCAGCACCCGAATCGGGGGGGTCGAGACCCAGTACTTC.

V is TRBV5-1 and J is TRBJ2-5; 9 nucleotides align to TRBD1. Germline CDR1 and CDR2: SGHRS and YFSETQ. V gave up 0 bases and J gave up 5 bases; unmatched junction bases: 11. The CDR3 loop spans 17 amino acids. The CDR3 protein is CASSLGPGQGQFETQYF. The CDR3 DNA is TGCGCCAGCAGCTTGGGACCGGGACAGGGCCAATTCGAGACCCAGTACTTC.

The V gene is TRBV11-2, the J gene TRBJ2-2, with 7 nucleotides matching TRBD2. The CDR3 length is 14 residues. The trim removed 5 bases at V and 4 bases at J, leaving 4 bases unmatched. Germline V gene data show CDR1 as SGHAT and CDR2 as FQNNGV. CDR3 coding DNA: TGTGCCAGCAGCCCCCAGCGGGGCACCGGGGAGCTGTTTTTT. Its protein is CASSPQRGTGELFF.

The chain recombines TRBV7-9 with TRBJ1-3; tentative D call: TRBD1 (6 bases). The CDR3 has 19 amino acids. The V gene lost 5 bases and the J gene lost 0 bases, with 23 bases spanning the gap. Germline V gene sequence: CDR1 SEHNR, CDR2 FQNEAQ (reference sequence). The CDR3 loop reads CASSKAGVSGQYSGNTIYF. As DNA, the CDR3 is TGTGCCAGCAGCAAGGCGGGAGTTTCGGGACAATACTCTGGAAACACCATATATTTT.

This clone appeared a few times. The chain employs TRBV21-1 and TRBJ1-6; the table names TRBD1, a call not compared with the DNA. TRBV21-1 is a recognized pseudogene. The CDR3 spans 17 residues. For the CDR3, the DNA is TGTGCCAGCAGCAAACAAAAAAGGACAGCCAATAATTCACCCCTCCACTTT. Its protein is CASSKQKRTANNSPLHF.

CDR3 sequence reads: CASSSTGGDEKLFF. Written as DNA, the CDR3 is TGTGCCAGCAGCTCGACAGGGGGCGATGAAAAACTGTTTTTT. The chain employs TRBV7-9 and TRBJ1-4; 10 positions agree with TRBD1. J was trimmed by 6 bases and V by 4 bases; bases with no gene match: 2. The CDR3 runs 14 residues. Germline values: CDR1 SEHNR, CDR2 FQNEAQ (reference sequence).

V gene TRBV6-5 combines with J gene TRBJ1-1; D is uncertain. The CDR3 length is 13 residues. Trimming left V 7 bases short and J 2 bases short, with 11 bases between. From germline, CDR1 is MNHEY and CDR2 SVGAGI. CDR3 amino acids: CASIKRRNTEAFF. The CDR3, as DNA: TGTGCCAGCATCAAGAGGAGAAACACTGAAGCTTTCTTT.

CDR3 sequence: CASSQGASNEKLFF. The CDR3 bases are TGTGCCAGCAGTCAGGGGGCCTCAAATGAAAAACTGTTTTTT. The chain has TRBV9 and TRBJ1-4, with TRBD1 matching 8 bases. CDR3 length equals 14 residues. The germline V gene has CDR1 SGDLS and CDR2 YYNGEE. With 5 bases clipped from V and 5 bases from J, the junction kept 5 bases outside the gene matches. Supplemented by reference TRBV9 and TRBJ1-4, the full variable domain reads DSGVTQTPKHLITATGQRVTLRCSPRSGDLSVYWYQQSLDQGLQFLIQYYNGEERAKGNILERFSAQQFPDLHSELNLSSLELGDSALYFCASSQGASNEKLFFGSGTQLSVL.

CDR3 DNA: TGCGCCAGCAGCCAGGGACAGGCCTATGGAAACACCATATATTTT. This sequence encodes CASSQGQAYGNTIYF. The rearrangement links TRBV4-3 to TRBJ1-3, with TRBD1 matching 8 bases. This CDR3 region has 15 residues. V dropped 3 bases and J dropped 3; count of bases not matched to a gene: 4. Germline CDR1 and CDR2: LGHNA and YSLEER.

This chain's CDR3 is CASSLDPDTEAFF. The CDR3 coding sequence is TGTGCCAGCAGCTTGGACCCGGACACTGAAGCTTTCTTT. The rearrangement uses TRBV5-4 and TRBJ1-1; no firm D call. V lost 0 bases and J lost 3, with 6 bases in between. The CDR3 is made up of 13 amino acids. Germline CDR1 SGHNT, CDR2 YYREEE (reference sequence).

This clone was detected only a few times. The CDR3: CASSLDDRPYEQYF. The CDR3 DNA follows: TGTGCCAGCAGCTTAGACGACAGACCTTACGAGCAGTACTTC. This chain joins TRBV7-9 and TRBJ2-7; D might be TRBD1 (5 bases). The CDR3 has 14 residues. The germline V gene has CDR1 SEHNR and CDR2 FQNEAQ (reference sequence). With 1 base removed from V and 4 bases from J, the gap between germline ends came to 11 bases.

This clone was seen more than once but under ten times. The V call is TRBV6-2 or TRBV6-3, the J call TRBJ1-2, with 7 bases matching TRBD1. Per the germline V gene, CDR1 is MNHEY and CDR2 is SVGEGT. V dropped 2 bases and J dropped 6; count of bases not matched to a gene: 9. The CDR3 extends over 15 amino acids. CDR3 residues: CASSYHSGTVNGYTF. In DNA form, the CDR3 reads TGTGCCAGCAGTTACCACAGTGGGACAGTCAATGGCTACACCTTC.

The CDR3 nucleotides are TGTGCCAGCCACCGGGTAGGCGGTGAAAAACTGTTTTTT. It codes for CASHRVGGEKLFF. The chain couples TRBV28 to TRBJ1-4, with D hard to call. With 8 bases removed from V and 7 bases from J, the gap between germline ends came to 14 bases. The CDR3 has 13 amino acids. Germline V CDR1 and CDR2: MDHEN, SYDVKM. The full variable domain, with the rest looked up from reference TRBV28 and TRBJ1-4, is DVKVTQSSRYLVKRTGEKVFLECVQDMDHENMFWYRQDPGLGLRLIYFSYDVKMKEKGDIPEGYSVSREKKERFSLILESASTNQTSMYLCASHRVGGEKLFFGSGTQLSVL.